This passage covers 6 T cell receptor beta chains from one sample sequenced in a study of T cells after posttransplantation cyclophosphamide. Repertoires were generated with immunoSEQ multiplex PCR, while TCRdb's copy carries only in-frame clones and drops some. The table records roughly 30,000 clones, around nine tenths of them present only once. The sequencing input was PBMCs. These receptors were taken from a woman aged 35 to 49 with a blood cancer, CMV-positive, and with a related stem cell donor.

The chain carries TRBV27 and TRBJ2-5; tentatively, D is TRBD1 (6 bases). The last part of the DNA fits TRBJ2-7 better; the J call may be wrong. Germline CDR1 reads MNHEY; CDR2 reads SMNVEV (reference sequence). CDR3 length: 13 amino acids. The CDR3 region is CASSPGTPYEQYF. CDR3 sequence (DNA): TGTGCCAGCAGCCCCGGGACACCCTACGAGCAGTACTTC.

The chain employs TRBV6-5 and TRBJ1-1; 8 nucleotides line up with TRBD1. The CDR3 covers 16 residues. The trim removed 0 bases at V and 5 bases at J, leaving 8 bases unmatched. CDR1 and CDR2 from the germline V gene are MNHEY and SVGAGI. CDR3: CASSYSKDRGRTEAFF. CDR3 nucleotide sequence: TGTGCCAGCAGTTACTCCAAAGACAGGGGCAGGACTGAAGCTTTCTTT.

The chain couples TRBV9 to TRBJ2-1, with TRBD2 identical over 7 bases. The V segment lost 0 bases and the J segment 5 bases; nucleotides outside the gene matches: 8. Germline-derived CDR1 and CDR2 are SGDLS and YYNGEE. The CDR3 consists of 16 residues. The CDR3 is CASSVVGASGHNEQFF. Here the CDR3 DNA reads TGTGCCAGCAGCGTAGTCGGGGCTAGCGGCCACAATGAGCAGTTCTTC.

The rearrangement links TRBV5-8 to TRBJ2-2; the D gene is possibly TRBD2 (7 bases). Between the trimmed V and J ends, which lost 4 bases and 7 bases, there was a span of 17 bases. There are 15 residues in the CDR3. From germline, CDR1 is SGHTS and CDR2 YDEGEE. The CDR3: CASSLDRGASGELFF. CDR3 bases: TGTGCCAGCAGCCTCGACCGGGGGGCGAGCGGGGAGCTGTTTTTT.

In nucleotides, the CDR3 is TGCGCCAGCAGCCAAGATCGGATGGACAGGAACACTGAAGCTTTCTTT. This sequence encodes CASSQDRMDRNTEAFF. V is TRBV4-1 and J is TRBJ1-1; perhaps TRBD1 as D (6 bases). This CDR3 spans 16 amino acids. Germline assignment: CDR1 MGHRA and CDR2 YSYEKL. The V and J ends lost 0 bases and 1 base respectively, with 12 bases between them.

CDR3 in amino acids: CASRSRGGPSEQYF. The CDR3 DNA sequence: TGTGCCAGCAGGTCCCGAGGGGGCCCCTCCGAGCAGTACTTC. V gene TRBV6-5 combines with J gene TRBJ2-7; 7 nucleotides agree with TRBD1. V was pared by 6 bases and J by 6 bases, with 11 bases of the junction left unmatched. This CDR3 contains 14 residues. Germline CDR1 MNHEY, CDR2 SVGAGI.